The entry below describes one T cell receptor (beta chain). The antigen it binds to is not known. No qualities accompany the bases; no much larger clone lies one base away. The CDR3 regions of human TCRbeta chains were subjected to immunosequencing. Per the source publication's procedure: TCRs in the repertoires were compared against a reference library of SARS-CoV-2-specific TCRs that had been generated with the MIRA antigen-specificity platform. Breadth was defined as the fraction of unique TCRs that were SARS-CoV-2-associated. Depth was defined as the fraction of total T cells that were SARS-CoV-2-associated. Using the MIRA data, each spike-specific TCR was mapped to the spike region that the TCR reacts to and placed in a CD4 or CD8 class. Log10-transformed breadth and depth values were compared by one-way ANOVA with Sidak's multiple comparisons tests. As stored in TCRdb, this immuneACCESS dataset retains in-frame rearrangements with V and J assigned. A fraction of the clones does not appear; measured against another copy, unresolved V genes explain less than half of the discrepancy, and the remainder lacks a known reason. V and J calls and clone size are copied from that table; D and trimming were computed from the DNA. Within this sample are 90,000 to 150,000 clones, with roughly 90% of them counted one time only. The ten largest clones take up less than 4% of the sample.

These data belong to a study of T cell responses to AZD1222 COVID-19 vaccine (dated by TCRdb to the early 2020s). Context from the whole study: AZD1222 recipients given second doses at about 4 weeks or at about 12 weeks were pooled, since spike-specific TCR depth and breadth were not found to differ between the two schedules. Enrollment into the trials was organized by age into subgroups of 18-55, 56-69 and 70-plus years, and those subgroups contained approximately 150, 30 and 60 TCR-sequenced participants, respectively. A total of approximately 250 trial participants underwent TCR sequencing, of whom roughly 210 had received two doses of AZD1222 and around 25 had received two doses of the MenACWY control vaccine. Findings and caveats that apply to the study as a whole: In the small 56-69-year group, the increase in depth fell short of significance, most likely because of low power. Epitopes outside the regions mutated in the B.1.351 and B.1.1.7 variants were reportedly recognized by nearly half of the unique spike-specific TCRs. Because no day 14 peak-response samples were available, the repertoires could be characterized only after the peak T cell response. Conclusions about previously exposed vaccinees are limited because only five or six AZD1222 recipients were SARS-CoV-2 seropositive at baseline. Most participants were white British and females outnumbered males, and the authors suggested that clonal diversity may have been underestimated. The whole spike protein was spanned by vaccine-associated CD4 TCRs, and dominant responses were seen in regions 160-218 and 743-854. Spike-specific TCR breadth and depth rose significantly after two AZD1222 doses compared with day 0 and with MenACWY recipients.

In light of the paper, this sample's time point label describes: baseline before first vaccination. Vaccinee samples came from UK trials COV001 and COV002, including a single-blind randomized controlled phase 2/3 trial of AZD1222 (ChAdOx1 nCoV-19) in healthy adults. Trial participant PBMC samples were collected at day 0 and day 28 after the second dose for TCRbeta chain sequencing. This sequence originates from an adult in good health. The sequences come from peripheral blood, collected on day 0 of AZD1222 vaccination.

This receptor has the CDR3 CASSERYDQPQHF. The DNA sequence is given as TGTGCCAGCAGTGAACGTTATGATCAGCCCCAGCATTTT. The sequence is built from TRBV6-1 and TRBJ1-5; the D gene is not confidently resolved. CDR1 and CDR2 were assigned from the germline V gene as MNHNS and SASEGT. Reading from cysteine to phenylalanine, the CDR3 counts 13 amino acids. The DNA shown is the 39-base CDR3, in frame from base 1. V sheds 2 bases and J sheds 5 bases, leaving 7 bases between their ends.